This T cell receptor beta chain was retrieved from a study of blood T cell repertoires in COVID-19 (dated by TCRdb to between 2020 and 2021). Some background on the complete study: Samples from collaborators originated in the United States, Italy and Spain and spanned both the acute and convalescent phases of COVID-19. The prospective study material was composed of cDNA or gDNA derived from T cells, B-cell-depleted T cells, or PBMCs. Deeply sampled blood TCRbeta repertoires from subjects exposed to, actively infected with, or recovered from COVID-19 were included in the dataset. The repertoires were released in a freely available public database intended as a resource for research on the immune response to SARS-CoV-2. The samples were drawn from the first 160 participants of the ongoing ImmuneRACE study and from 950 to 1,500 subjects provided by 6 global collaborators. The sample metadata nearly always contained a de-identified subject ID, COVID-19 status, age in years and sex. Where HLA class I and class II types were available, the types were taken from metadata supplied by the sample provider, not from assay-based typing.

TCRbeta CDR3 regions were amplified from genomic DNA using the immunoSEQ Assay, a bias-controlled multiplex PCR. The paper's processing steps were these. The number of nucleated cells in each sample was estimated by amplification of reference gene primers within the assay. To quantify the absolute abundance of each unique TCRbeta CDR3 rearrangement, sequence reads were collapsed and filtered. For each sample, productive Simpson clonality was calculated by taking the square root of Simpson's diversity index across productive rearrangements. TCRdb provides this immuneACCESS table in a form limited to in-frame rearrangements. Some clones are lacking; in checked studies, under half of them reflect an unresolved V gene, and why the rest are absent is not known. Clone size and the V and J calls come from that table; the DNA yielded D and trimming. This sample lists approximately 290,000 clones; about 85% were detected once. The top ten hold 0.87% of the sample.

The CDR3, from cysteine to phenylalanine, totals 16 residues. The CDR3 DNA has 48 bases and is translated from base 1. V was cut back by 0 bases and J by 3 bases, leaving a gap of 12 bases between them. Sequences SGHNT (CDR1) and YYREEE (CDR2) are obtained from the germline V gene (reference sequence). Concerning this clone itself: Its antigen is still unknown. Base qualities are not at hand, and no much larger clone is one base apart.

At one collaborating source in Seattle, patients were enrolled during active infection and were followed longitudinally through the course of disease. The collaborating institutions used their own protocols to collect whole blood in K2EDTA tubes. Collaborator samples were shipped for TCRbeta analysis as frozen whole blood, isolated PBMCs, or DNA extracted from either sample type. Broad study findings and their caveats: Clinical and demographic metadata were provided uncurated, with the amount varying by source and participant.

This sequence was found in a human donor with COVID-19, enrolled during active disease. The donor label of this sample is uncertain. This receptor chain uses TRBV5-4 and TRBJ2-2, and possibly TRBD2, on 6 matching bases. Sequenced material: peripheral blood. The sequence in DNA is TGTGCCAGCAGCTTGGGGAGTAGCGGATACACCGGGGAGCTGTTTTTT. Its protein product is CASSLGSSGYTGELFF. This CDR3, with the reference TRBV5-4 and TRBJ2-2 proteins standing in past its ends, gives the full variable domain ETGVTQSPTHLIKTRGQQVTLRCSSQSGHNTVSWYQQALGQGPQFIFQYYREEENGRGNFPPRFSGLQFPNYSSELNVNALELDDSALYLCASSLGSSGYTGELFFGEGSRLTVL.